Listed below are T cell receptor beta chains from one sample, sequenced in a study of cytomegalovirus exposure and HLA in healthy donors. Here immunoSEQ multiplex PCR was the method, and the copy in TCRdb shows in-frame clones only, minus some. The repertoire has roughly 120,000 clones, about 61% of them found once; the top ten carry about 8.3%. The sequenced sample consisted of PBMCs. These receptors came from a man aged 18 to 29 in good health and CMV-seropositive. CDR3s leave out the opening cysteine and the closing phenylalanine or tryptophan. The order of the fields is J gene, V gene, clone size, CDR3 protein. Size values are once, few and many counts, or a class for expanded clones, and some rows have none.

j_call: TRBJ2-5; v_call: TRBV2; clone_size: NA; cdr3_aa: ASQSGGMETQY
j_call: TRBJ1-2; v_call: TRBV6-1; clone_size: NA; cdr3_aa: ASRPGEHGYT
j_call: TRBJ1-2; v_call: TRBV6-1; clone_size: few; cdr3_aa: ASSEPLGRHGYT
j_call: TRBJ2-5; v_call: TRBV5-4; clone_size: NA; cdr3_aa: ASSLVTSGSETQY
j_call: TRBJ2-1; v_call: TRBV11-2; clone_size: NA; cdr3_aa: ASSYTSGGFYNEQF
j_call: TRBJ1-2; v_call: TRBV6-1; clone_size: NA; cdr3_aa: ASRPEGAVGYT
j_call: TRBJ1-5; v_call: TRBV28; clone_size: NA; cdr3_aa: ATEQGGVQPQH
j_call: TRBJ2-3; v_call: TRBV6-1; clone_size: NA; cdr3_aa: ASSESVDSFTDTQY
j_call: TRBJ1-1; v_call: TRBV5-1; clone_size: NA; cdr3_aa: ASSLGTRQGAGTEAF
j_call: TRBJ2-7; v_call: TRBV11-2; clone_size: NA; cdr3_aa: ASSSGTGTYEQY
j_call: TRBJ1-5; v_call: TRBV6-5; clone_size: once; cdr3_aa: ASSRGHRGNQPQH
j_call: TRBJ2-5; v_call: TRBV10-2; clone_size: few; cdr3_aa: ASYSGGARGETQY
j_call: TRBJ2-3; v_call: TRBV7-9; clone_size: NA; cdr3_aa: ASSLLQGSDTQY
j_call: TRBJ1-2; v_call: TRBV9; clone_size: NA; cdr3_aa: ASSTRSGGYT
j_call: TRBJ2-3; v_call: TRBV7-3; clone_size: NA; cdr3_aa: ASSQGLANTDTQY
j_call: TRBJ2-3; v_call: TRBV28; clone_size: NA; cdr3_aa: ASSSGTRATDTQY
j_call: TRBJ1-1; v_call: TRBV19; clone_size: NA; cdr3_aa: ASGGRGRNTEAF
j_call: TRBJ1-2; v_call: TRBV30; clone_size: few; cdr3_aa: AWSGGNYGYT
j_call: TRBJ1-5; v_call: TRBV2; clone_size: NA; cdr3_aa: ASSHRVSNQPQH
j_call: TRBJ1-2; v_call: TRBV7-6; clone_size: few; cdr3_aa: ASSPSSDYGYT
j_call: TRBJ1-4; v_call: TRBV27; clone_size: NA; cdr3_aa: ASSLRGGEKLF
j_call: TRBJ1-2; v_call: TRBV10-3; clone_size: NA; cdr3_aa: AISDYDTTNYGYT
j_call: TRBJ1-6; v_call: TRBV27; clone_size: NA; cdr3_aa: ASSFRQEWGSPLH
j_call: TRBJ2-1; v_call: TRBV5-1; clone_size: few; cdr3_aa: ASSPGWGGAMDEQF
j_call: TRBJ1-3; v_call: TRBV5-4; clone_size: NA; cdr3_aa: ASSQDNTNSGNTIY
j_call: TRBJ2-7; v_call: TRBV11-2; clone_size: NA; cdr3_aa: ASSDRGLAYEQY
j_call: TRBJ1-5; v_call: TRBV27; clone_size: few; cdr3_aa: ASRGQGARQPQH
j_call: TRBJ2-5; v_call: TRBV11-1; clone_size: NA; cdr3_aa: ASSQWEIETQY
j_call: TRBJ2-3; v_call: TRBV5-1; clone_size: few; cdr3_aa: ASSHTAGTSTDTQY
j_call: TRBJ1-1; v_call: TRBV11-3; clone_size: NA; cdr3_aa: ASSLTGALNTEAF
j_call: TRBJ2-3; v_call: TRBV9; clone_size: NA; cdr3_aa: ASSPLGGTSTDTQY
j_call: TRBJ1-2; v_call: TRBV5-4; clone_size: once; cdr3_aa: ASSLHRGHGYT
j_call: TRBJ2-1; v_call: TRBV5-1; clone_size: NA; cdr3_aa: ASSVPTGNINEQF
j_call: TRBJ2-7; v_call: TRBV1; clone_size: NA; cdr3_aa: TSSRGGLAGGGGLSYEQY
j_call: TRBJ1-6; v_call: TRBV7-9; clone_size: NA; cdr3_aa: SSSMAGAQTNSPLH
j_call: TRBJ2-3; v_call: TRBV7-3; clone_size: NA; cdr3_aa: ASSLPEVAGGTDTQY
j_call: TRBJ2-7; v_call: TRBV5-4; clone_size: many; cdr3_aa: ASSIWLAPYEQY
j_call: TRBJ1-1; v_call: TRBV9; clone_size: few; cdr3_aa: ASSILANTEAF
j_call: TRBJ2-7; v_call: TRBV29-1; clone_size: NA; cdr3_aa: SVGGTKGVSYEQY
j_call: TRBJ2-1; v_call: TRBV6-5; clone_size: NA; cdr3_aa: ASSSAYNEQF
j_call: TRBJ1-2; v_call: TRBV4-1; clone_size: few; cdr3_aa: ASSQDLIKTNYGYT